This T cell receptor beta chain came from a study of monozygotic twins with inflammatory bowel disease. Details on this clonotype: Its antigen is unknown.

TCRdb reprocessed the 5' RACE reads; each CDR3 protein has one entry and no DNA is given. The table counts fewer than 550,000 distinct CDR3 sequences; around 2.4% lies in the top ten. Study-level results: Possibly reflecting limited power, no difference in repertoire similarity was found between concordant and discordant twins. Among IBD patients, TCRbeta diversity (inverse Simpson) was lower than in healthy co-twins.

This CDR3 has 12 amino acids. Per the germline V gene, CDR1 is MNHEY and CDR2 is SMNVEV (reference sequence). V and J are TRBV27 and TRBJ1-1. The source of this sequence is a human donor with ulcerative colitis or Crohn's disease, or a healthy co-twin of an affected twin (not recorded which). Specimen: blood. The CDR3 loop is CASSDGKTEAFF.